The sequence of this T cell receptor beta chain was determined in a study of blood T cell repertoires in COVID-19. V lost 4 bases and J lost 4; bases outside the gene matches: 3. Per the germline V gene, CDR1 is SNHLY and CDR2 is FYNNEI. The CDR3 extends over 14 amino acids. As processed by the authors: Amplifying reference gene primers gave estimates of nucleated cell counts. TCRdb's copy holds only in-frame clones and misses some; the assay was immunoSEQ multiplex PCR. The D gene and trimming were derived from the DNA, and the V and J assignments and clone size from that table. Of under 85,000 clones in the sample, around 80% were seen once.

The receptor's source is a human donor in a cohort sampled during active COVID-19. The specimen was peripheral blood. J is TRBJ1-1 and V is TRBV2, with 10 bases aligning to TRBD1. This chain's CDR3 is CASSGRTGGTEAFF. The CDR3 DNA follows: TGTGCCAGCAGTGGGCGGACAGGGGGCACTGAAGCTTTCTTT.